This TCR beta chain came from a study of CD8+ T cells in alopecia areata. At the level of the study: Treated patients were given oral tofacitinib, which was dosed at 5 to 10 mg twice daily. Overall study findings and caveats: Mice showed TCR sharing more clearly than patients did, possibly owing to HLA.

Extraction of RNA preceded its reverse transcription into cDNA, which served as the sequencing template. Some clones are missing from TCRdb's copy, which holds only in-frame ones; the method was immunoSEQ multiplex PCR. Of approximately 65,000 clones detected, under 55% appear once; the ten largest clones hold about a sixth. This clone showed up just once. What it binds is not known. The CDR3 runs to 14 residues. The germline gives CDR1 SGDLS, CDR2 YYNGEE. V lost 3 bases and J 5 bases, leaving 14 bases between the germline ends. The study team obtained lesional scalp punch biopsies and peripheral blood from alopecia areata patients. PBMC-derived CD4+ and CD8+ T cells were sorted.

The sequence derives from a human donor with alopecia areata. The specimen comprised CD8+ T cells sorted from blood, sampled at week 0. The V call is TRBV9, the J call TRBJ2-5, with D perhaps being TRBD1 or TRBD2 (7 bases each). The CDR3 DNA reads TGTGCCAGCAGCGCGGGGGGACAGAGGGAGACCCAGTACTTC. It codes for CASSAGGQRETQYF. Variable domain in full (rest from reference TRBV9 and TRBJ2-5): DSGVTQTPKHLITATGQRVTLRCSPRSGDLSVYWYQQSLDQGLQFLIQYYNGEERAKGNILERFSAQQFPDLHSELNLSSLELGDSALYFCASSAGGQRETQYFGPGTRLLVL.